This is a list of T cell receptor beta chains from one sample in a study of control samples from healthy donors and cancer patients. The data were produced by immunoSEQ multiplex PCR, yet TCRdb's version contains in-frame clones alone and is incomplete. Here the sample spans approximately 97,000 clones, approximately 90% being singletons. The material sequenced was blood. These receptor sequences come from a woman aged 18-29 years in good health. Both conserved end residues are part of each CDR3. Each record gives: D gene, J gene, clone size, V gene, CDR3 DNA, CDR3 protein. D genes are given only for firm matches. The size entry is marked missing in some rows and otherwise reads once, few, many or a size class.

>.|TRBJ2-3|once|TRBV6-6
TGTGCCAGCAGTTTACGGACTATCACAGATACGCAGTATTTT
CASSLRTITDTQYF
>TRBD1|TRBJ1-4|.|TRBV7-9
TGTGCCAGCAGCCCCGGGACAGGGGGCATTAATGAAAAACTGTTTTTT
CASSPGTGGINEKLFF
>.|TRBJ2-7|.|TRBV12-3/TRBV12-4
TGTGCCAGCAGTGGAGTTGCCTACGAGCAGTACTTC
CASSGVAYEQYF
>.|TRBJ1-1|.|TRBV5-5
TGTGCCAGCAGTACCCTAGTAGGGAGGAACACTGAAGCTTTCTTT
CASSTLVGRNTEAFF
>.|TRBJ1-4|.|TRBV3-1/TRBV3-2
TGTGTCAGCAGCCAAGAATCGGGGTACAGGGTCGAAGAAAAACTGTTTTTT
CVSSQESGYRVEEKLFF
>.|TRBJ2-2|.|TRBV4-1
TGCGCCAGCAGCCAAGTTGGCTCAGGGGTTAACACCGGGGAGCTGTTTTTT
CASSQVGSGVNTGELFF
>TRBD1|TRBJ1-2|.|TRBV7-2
TGTGCCAGCAGCTTAGCGGAATGGAGGACAGGAGTCTATGGCTACACCTTC
CASSLAEWRTGVYGYTF
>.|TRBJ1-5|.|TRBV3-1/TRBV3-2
TGTGCCAGCAGCCTGGGGGCTGGTAATCAGCCCCAGCATTTT
CASSLGAGNQPQHF
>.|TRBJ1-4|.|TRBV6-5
TGTGCCAGCAGTTACTCTAGGGGTTCAGCTAATGAAAAACTGTTTTTT
CASSYSRGSANEKLFF
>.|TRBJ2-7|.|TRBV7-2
TGTGCCAGCAGCAATAGAGGTCGGGGGCCTGAGCAGTACTTC
CASSNRGRGPEQYF
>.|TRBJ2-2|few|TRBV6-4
TGTGCCAGCAGGGCACTATTAAACACCGGGGAGCTGTTTTTT
CASRALLNTGELFF
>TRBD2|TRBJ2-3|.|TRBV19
TGTGCCAGTAGTCCACGCTTTGGGGGAGGGCTCGTTGATACGCAGTATTTT
CASSPRFGGGLVDTQYF
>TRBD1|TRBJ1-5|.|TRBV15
TGTGCCACCAGTCGGGACAGGGGTTCGTCGCCCCAGCATTTT
CATSRDRGSSPQHF
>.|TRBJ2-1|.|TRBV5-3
TGTGCCAGAAGCACCCTTTTGACAGGTCATCCCTACAATGAGCAGTTCTTC
CARSTLLTGHPYNEQFF
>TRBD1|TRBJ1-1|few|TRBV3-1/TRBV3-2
TGTGCCAGCAGCCAACCCACAAGCGGAGGGGGCCGCGCTTTCTTT
CASSQPTSGGGRAFF
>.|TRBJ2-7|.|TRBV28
TGTGCCAGCAGTTTGATGATATACGAGCAGTACTTC
CASSLMIYEQYF
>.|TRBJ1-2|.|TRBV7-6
TGTGCCAGCAGCTTGGAGGCAGGAGGGGTGTCGCGAGGCCTTAACTATGGCTACACCTTC
CASSLEAGGVSRGLNYGYTF
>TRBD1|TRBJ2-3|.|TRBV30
TGTGCCTGGAGTGAGGGGACAGGGGGCCTGTCAGATACGCAGTATTTT
CAWSEGTGGLSDTQYF
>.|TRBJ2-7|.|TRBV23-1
TGCGCCAGCAGTCAATGCAGGGACAACTCCTACGAGCAGTACTTC
CASSQCRDNSYEQYF
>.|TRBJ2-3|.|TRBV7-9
TGTGCCAGCAGCTTAGGTGTCCCCACAGATACGCAGTATTTT
CASSLGVPTDTQYF
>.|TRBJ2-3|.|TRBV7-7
TGTGCTAGCAGCTTAGACGCGGGAGCCAGGGGTACGCAGTATTTT
CASSLDAGARGTQYF
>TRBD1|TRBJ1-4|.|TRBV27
TGTGCCAGCAGTTTACGGACAGGGGGTGGAGAAAAACTGTTTTTT
CASSLRTGGGEKLFF